This TCR beta chain was documented in a study of breast tumors, draining lymph nodes, adjacent tissues. Regarding this clonotype: Its antigen is currently unknown. A clone one base away is much larger, so this may be a read error.

Samples came from axillary lymph nodes draining the breast cancer. Regarding the study as a whole: Luminal-like breast cancer showed significantly greater tumor-nontumor repertoire similarity than basal-like breast cancer did. Tumor T cell lymph node origin was a supported hypothesis, not proven. Compared with lymph nodes, tumors were less diverse; compared with nontumor tissue, more. Findings are consistent with lymph node origin and intratumoral expansion of most tumor T cells.

From the multiplex PCR reads, TCRdb called clonotypes with MiXCR, one entry per CDR3 protein. This table has some 97,000 distinct CDR3 sequences, less than 25% appearing once. CDR3 length equals 18 residues. CDR1 and CDR2 from the germline V gene are MNHEY and SVGAGI. Between the trimmed V and J ends, which lost 8 bases and 1 base, there was a span of 25 bases. The TCR was taken from a female donor with breast cancer. Some clones in this sample may be carry-over from other donors' samples. This chain connects TRBV6-5 to TRBJ2-3; possibly TRBD2 for D (5 bases). The sequenced sample was axillary lymph node tissue. The CDR3 protein is CASRGQYLTAGGTDTQYF. The CDR3 DNA is TGTGCCAGCCGAGGGCAGTATCTCACAGCTGGCGGCACAGATACGCAGTATTTT.